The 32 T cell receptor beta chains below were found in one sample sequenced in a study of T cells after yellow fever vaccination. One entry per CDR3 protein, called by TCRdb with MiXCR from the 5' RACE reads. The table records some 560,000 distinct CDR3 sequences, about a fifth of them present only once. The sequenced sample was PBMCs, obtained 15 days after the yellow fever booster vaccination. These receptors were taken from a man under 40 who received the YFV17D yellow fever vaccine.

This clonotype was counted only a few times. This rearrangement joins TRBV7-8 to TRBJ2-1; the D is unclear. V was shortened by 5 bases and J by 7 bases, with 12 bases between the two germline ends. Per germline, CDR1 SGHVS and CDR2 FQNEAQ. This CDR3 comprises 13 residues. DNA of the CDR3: TGTGCCAGCAGCCGCACCCAGTCAAATGAGCAGTTCTTC. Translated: CASSRTQSNEQFF.

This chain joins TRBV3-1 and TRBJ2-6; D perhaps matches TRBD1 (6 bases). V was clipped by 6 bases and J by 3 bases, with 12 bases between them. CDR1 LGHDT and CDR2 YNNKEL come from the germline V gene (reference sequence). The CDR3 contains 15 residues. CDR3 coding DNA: TGTGCCAGCAGTCCCAGGGGCGGTGGGGCCAACGTCCTGACTTTC. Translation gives CASSPRGGGANVLTF.

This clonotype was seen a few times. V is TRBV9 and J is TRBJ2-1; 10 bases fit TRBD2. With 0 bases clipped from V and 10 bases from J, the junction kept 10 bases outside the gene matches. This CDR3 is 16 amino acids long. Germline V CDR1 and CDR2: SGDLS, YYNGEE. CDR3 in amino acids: CASSVGPSGRAGEQFF. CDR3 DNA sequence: TGTGCCAGCAGCGTAGGCCCCAGCGGGAGGGCCGGGGAGCAGTTCTTC. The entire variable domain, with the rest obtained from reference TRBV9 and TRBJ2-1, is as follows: DSGVTQTPKHLITATGQRVTLRCSPRSGDLSVYWYQQSLDQGLQFLIQYYNGEERAKGNILERFSAQQFPDLHSELNLSSLELGDSALYFCASSVGPSGRAGEQFFGPGTRLTVL.

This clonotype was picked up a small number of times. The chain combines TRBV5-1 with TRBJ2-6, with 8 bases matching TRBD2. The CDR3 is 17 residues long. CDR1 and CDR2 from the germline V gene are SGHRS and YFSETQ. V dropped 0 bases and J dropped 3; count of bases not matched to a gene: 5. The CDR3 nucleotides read TGCGCCAGCAGCTTGGAACCCGGGGGGGATGGGGCCAACGTCCTGACTTTC. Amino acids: CASSLEPGGDGANVLTF.

The CDR3 DNA reads as TGTGCCTGGAGTCCGGGAGGCACAGATACGCAGTATTTT. Residues: CAWSPGGTDTQYF. V is TRBV30 and J is TRBJ2-3, with D maybe TRBD2 (6 bases). Germline CDR1 and CDR2: GTSNPN and SVGIG (reference sequence). This CDR3 is 13 amino acids long. Trimming removed 2 bases from V and 1 base from J, with 7 bases in between.

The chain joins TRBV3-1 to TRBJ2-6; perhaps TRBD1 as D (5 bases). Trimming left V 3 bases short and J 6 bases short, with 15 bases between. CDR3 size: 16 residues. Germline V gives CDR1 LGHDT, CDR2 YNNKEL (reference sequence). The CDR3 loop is CASSQFLQVLANVLTF. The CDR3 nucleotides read TGTGCCAGCAGCCAGTTTTTACAGGTACTGGCCAACGTCCTGACTTTC.

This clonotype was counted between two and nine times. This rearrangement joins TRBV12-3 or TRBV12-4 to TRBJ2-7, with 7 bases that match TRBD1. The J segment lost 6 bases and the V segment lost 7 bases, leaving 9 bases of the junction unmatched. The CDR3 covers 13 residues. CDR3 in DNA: TGTGCCAGCACCTCCCGACAGGGTGGCGAGCAGTACTTC. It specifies CASTSRQGGEQYF.

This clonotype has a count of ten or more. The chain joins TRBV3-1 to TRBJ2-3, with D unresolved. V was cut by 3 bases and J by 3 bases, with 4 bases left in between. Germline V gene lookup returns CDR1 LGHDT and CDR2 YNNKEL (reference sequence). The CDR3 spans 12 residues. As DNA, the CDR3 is TGTGCCAGCAGCCAGACAACAGATACGCAGTATTTT. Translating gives CASSQTTDTQYF.

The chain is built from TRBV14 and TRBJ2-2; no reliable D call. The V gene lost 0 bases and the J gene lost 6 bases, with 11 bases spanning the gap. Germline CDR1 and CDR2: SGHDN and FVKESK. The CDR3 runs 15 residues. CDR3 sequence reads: CASSQDDLLAGELFF. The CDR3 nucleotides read TGTGCCAGCAGCCAAGACGACCTATTAGCCGGGGAGCTGTTTTTT.

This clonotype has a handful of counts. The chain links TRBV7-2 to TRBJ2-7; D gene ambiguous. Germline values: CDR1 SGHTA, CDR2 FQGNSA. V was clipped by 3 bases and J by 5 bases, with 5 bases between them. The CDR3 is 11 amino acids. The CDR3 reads CASSFANEQYF. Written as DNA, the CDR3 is TGTGCCAGCAGCTTCGCCAACGAGCAGTACTTC.

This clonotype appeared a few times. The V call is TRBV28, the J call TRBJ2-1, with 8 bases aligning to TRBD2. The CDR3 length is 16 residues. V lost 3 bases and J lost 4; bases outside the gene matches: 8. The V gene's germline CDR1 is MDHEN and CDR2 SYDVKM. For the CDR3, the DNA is TGTGCCAGCAGTTTCTCCGGGACTAGGCTTTACAATGAGCAGTTCTTC. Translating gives CASSFSGTRLYNEQFF.

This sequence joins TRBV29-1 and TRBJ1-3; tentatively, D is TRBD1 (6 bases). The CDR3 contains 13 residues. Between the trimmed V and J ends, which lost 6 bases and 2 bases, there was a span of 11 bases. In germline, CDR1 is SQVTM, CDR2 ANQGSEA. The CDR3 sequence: CSVGDNPGNTIYF. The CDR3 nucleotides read TGCAGCGTGGGGGACAATCCTGGAAACACCATATATTTT. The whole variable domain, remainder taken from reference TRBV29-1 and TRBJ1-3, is SAVISQKPSRDICQRGTSLTIQCQVDSQVTMMFWYRQQPGQSLTLIATANQGSEATYESGFVIDKFPISRPNLTFSTLTVSNMSPEDSSIYLCSVGDNPGNTIYFGEGSWLTVV.

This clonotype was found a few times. The CDR3 coding sequence is TGTGCCATCAGTGCTGGGACGACCGGGGATACGCAGTATTTT. It specifies CAISAGTTGDTQYF. The gene calls are TRBV10-3 and TRBJ2-3, with D possibly called TRBD1 or TRBD2 (5 bases each). CDR1 and CDR2 (germline): ENHRY, SYGVKD. Trimming shortened V by 4 bases and J by 6 bases, and 14 bases separated the two germline ends. The CDR3 is made up of 14 amino acids.

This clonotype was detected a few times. The chain's CDR3 is CSARSGLVTEAFF. CDR3 DNA: TGCAGTGCTAGATCGGGGCTAGTGACTGAAGCTTTCTTT. This sequence joins TRBV20-1 and TRBJ1-1; maybe TRBD1 (5 bases). V lost 2 bases to trimming and J lost 5 bases, with 12 bases between them. The CDR3 runs 13 residues. The germline V gene encodes CDR1 DFQATT and CDR2 SNEGSKA (reference sequence).

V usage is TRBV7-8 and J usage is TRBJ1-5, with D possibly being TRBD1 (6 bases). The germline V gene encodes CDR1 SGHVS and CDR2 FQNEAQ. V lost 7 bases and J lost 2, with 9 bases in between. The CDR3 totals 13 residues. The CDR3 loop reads CASTNRGNQPQHF. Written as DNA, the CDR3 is TGTGCCAGCACCAACAGGGGCAATCAGCCCCAGCATTTT.

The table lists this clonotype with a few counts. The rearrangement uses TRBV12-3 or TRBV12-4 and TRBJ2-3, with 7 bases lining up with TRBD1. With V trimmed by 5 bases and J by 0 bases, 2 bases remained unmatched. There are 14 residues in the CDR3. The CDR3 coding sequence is TGTGCCAGCAGTAGGACAGGAAGCACAGATACGCAGTATTTT. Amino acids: CASSRTGSTDTQYF.

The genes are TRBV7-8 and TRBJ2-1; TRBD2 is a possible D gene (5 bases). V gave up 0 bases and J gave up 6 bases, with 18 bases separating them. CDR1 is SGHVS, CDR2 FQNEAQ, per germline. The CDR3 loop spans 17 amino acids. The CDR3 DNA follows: TGTGCCAGCAGCTTAGCGGGAGTGGCTATAGGAGGCAATGAGCAGTTCTTC. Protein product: CASSLAGVAIGGNEQFF.

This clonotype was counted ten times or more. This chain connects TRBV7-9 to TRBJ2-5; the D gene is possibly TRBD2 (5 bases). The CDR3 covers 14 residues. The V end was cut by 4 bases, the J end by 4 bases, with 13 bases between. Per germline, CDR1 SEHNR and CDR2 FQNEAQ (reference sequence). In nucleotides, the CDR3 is TGTGCCAGCAGCTCCTCGAGCGGCGTAGAGACCCAGTACTTC. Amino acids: CASSSSSGVETQYF.

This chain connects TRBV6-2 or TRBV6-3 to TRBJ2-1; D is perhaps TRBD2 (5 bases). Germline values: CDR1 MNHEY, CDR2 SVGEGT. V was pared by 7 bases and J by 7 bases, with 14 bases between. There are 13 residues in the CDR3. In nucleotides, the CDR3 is TGTGCCAGCACCGGGGTCCACTGGAATGAGCAGTTCTTC. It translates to CASTGVHWNEQFF.

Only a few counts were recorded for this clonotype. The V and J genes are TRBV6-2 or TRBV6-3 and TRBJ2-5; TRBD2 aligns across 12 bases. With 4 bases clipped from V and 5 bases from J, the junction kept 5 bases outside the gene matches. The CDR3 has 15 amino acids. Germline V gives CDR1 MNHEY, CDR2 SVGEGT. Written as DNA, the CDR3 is TGTGCCAGCAGTTCCTGGACTAGCGGGACGGAGACCCAGTACTTC. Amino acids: CASSSWTSGTETQYF.

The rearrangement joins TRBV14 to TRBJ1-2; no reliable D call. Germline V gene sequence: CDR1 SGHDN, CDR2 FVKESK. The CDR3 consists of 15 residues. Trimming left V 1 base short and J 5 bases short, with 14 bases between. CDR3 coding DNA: TGTGCCAGCAGCCAAGGGGCGGAATCCGGTTATGGCTACACCTTC. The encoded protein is CASSQGAESGYGYTF. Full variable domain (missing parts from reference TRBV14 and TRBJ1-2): EAGVTQFPSHSVIEKGQTVTLRCDPISGHDNLYWYRRVMGKEIKFLLHFVKESKQDESGMPNNRFLAERTGGTYSTLKVQPAELEDSGVYFCASSQGAESGYGYTFGSGTRLTVV.

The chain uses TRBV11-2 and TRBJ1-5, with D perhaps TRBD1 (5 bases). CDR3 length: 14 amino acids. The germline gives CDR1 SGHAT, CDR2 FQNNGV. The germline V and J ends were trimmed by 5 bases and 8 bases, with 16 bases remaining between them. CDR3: CASSTLGGGEPQHF. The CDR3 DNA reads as TGTGCCAGCAGCACGCTGGGGGGGGGTGAGCCCCAGCATTTT.

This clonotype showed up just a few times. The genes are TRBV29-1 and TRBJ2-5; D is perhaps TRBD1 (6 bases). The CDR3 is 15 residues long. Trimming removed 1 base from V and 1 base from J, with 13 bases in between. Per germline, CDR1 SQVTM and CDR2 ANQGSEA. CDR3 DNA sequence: TGCAGCGTTGAAGTCAACAGGGCTCCCCAAGAGACCCAGTACTTC. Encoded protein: CSVEVNRAPQETQYF. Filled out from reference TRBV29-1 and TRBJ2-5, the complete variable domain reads SAVISQKPSRDICQRGTSLTIQCQVDSQVTMMFWYRQQPGQSLTLIATANQGSEATYESGFVIDKFPISRPNLTFSTLTVSNMSPEDSSIYLCSVEVNRAPQETQYFGPGTRLLVL.

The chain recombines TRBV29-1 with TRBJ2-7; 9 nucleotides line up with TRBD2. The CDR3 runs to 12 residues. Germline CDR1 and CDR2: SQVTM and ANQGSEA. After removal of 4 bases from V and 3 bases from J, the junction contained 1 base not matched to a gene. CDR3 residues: CSVGLAVYEQYF. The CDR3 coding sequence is TGCAGCGTTGGACTAGCGGTCTACGAGCAGTACTTC.

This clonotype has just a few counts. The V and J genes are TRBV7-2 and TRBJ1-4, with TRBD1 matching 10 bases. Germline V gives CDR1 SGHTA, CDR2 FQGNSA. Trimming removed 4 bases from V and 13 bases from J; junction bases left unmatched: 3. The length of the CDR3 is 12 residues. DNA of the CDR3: TGTGCCAGCAGCTCAAGGACAGGGGGACTGTTTTTT. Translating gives CASSSRTGGLFF.

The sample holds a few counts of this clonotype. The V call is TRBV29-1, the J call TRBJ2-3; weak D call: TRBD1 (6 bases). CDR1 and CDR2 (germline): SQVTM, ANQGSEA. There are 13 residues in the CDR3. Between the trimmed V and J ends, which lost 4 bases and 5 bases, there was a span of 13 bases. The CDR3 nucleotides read TGCAGCGTTGCGGAACAGGGTGTAGATACGCAGTATTTT. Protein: CSVAEQGVDTQYF.

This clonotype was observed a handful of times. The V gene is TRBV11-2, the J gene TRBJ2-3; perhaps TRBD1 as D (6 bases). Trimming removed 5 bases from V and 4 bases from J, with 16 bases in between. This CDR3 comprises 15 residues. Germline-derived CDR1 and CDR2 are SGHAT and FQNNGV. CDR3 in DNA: TGTGCCAGCAGCACTCGGGACATTCTAGCAGATACGCAGTATTTT. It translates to CASSTRDILADTQYF.

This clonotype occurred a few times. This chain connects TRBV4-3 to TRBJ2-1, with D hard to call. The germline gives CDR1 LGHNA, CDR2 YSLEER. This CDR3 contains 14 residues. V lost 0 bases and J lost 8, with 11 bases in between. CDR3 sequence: CASSQEGNFHEQFF. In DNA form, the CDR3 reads TGCGCCAGCAGCCAAGAAGGGAACTTCCATGAGCAGTTCTTC.

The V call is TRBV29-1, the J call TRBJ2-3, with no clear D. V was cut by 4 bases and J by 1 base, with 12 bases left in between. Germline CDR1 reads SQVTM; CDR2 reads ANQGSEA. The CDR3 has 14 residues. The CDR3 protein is CSVGRMLGTDTQYF. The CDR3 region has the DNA TGCAGCGTTGGCCGGATGTTGGGCACAGATACGCAGTATTTT.

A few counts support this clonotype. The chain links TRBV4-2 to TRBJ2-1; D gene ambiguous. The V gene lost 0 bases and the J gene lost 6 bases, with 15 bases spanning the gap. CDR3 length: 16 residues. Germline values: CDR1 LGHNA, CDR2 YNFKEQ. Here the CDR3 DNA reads TGTGCCAGCAGCCAAGATCTATTCACCTCGTTCAATGAGCAGTTCTTC. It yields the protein CASSQDLFTSFNEQFF.

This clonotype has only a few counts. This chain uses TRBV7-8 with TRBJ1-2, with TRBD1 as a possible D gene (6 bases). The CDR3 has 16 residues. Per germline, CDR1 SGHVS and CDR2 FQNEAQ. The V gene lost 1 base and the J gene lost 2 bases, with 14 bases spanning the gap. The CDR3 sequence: CASSLGLVGGNYGYTF. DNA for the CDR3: TGTGCCAGCAGCTTAGGGTTGGTGGGGGGCAACTATGGCTACACCTTC.

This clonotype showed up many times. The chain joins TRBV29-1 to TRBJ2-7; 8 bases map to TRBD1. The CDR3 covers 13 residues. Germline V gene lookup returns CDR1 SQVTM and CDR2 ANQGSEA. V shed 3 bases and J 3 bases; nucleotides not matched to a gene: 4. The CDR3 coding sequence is TGCAGCGTTGAGGGACAGGCAAACTACGAGCAGTACTTC. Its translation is CSVEGQANYEQYF.